This passage covers 11 T cell receptor beta chains from one sample sequenced in a study of identical twins. TCRdb re-derived calls from the 5' RACE reads in MiXCR, one entry per CDR3 protein. The repertoire holds about 160,000 distinct CDR3 sequences, with around 3.5% as singletons. The sequencing sample was made of memory T cells sorted from blood. The receptors shown here come from a man aged 18 to 29 in good health.

This clonotype was recorded many times. The chain employs TRBV7-6 and TRBJ2-1; D gene unclear. The germline CDR1 and CDR2 sequences are SGHVS and FNYEAQ. V lost 1 base to trimming and J lost 5 bases, with 6 bases between them. This CDR3 contains 13 residues. Here the CDR3 reads CASSLGPNNEQFF. CDR3 sequence (DNA): TGTGCCAGCAGCTTAGGTCCCAACAATGAGCAGTTCTTC.

This clonotype was counted only a few times. The chain is built from TRBV29-1 and TRBJ1-4; no reliable D call. Germline V gives CDR1 SQVTM, CDR2 ANQGSEA. This CDR3 is built from 11 residues. V was trimmed by 7 bases and J by 4 bases, leaving 7 bases between them. CDR3 sequence reads: CSAQRNEKLFF. CDR3 in DNA: TGCAGCGCCCAACGTAATGAAAAACTGTTTTTT. Full variable domain (missing parts from reference TRBV29-1 and TRBJ1-4): SAVISQKPSRDICQRGTSLTIQCQVDSQVTMMFWYRQQPGQSLTLIATANQGSEATYESGFVIDKFPISRPNLTFSTLTVSNMSPEDSSIYLCSAQRNEKLFFGSGTQLSVL.

The chain carries TRBV6-1 and TRBJ1-5, with D tentatively TRBD1 (6 bases). There are 13 residues in the CDR3. The germline CDR1 and CDR2 sequences are MNHNS and SASEGT. V was clipped by 7 bases and J by 4 bases, with 11 bases between them. The CDR3 region is CASKRTANQPQHF. CDR3 in DNA: TGTGCCAGCAAAAGGACAGCTAATCAGCCCCAGCATTTT.

Many counts were recorded for this clonotype. This rearrangement joins TRBV20-1 to TRBJ1-6; no clear D gene. The CDR3 length is 16 residues. Germline V gene lookup returns CDR1 DFQATT and CDR2 SNEGSKA (reference sequence). V was shortened by 4 bases and J by 3 bases, with 16 bases between the two germline ends. CDR3 DNA sequence: TGCAGTGCTATTACCGGTGGCAATTTCTATAATTCACCCCTCCACTTT. It yields the protein CSAITGGNFYNSPLHF.

This clonotype was counted ten times or more. This sequence joins TRBV28 and TRBJ2-1; tentatively, D is TRBD2 (6 bases). The CDR3 extends over 15 amino acids. Trimming cost V 3 bases and J 9 bases, with 18 bases left between them. CDR1 is MDHEN and CDR2 is SYDVKM in the germline V gene. The DNA of the CDR3 is TGTGCCAGCAGTTTTTTACTAGCCCAATTCAGTGAGCAGTTCTTC. As protein: CASSFLLAQFSEQFF.

The sample holds many counts of this clonotype. The J gene is TRBJ2-7, the V gene TRBV24-1, with D maybe TRBD1 (6 bases). Germline lookup yields CDR1 KGHDR and CDR2 SFDVKD. The CDR3 loop spans 15 amino acids. V lost 2 bases and J lost 1, with 11 bases in between. The CDR3 sequence is CATSDWDTPSYEQYV. The DNA for the CDR3 is TGTGCCACCAGTGATTGGGACACCCCGTCCTACGAGCAGTACGTC.

The chain joins TRBV28 to TRBJ2-5; possible D gene TRBD1, 5 bases. The CDR3 totals 14 residues. Trimming cost V 5 bases and J 1 base, with 11 bases left between them. Germline V gene data show CDR1 as MDHEN and CDR2 as SYDVKM. The CDR3 reads CASSTQDIQETQYF. In DNA form, the CDR3 reads TGTGCCAGCAGTACGCAGGACATCCAAGAGACCCAGTACTTC.

At least ten counts were recorded for this clonotype. The J gene is TRBJ2-5, the V gene TRBV13, with 7 bases fitting TRBD1. Trimming at V came to 5 bases and at J to 1 base, leaving 1 base not matched to a gene. CDR1 is PRHDT and CDR2 is FYEKMQ in the germline V gene (reference sequence). CDR3 length: 13 residues. The CDR3 spells CASSRQGQETQYF. The CDR3 bases are TGTGCCAGCAGCCGACAGGGCCAAGAGACCCAGTACTTC.

This clonotype has a count of ten or more. The chain is built from TRBV5-1 and TRBJ2-3; D gene uncertain. V shed 4 bases and J shed 1 base, with 13 bases lying between them. The germline gives CDR1 SGHRS, CDR2 YFSETQ. This CDR3 has 15 amino acids. The CDR3 DNA reads TGCGCCAGCAGCAGTAGTCACGATCGCACAGATACGCAGTATTTT. It translates to CASSSSHDRTDTQYF. Full variable domain (missing parts from reference TRBV5-1 and TRBJ2-3): KAGVTQTPRYLIKTRGQQVTLSCSPISGHRSVSWYQQTPGQGLQFLFEYFSETQRNKGNFPGRFSGRQFSNSRSEMNVSTLELGDSALYLCASSSSHDRTDTQYFGPGTRLTVL.

Ten or more counts support this clonotype. J is TRBJ2-4 and V is TRBV7-8; maybe TRBD1 (7 bases). Trimming stripped 1 base from V and 1 base from J, with 23 bases between. CDR3 length equals 20 residues. Germline-derived CDR1 and CDR2 are SGHVS and FQNEAQ. CDR3 sequence: CASSLVRRGRGAGAKNIQYF. CDR3 nucleotides: TGTGCCAGCAGCTTAGTGCGGCGGGGCAGGGGGGCCGGGGCCAAAAACATTCAGTACTTC.

This clonotype was seen ten or more times. The chain carries TRBV20-1 and TRBJ2-1, with 11 bases matching TRBD2. Germline values: CDR1 DFQATT, CDR2 SNEGSKA (reference sequence). The V segment lost 6 bases and the J segment 7 bases; nucleotides outside the gene matches: 11. The CDR3 has 15 amino acids. The CDR3 loop is CSAQLAGDLWNEQFF. The CDR3 bases are TGCAGTGCGCAACTAGCGGGAGATCTGTGGAATGAGCAGTTCTTC.